Here is one TCR beta chain with its context. At one end, the junction sequence differs from germline, possibly due to a read error. Assay used: immunoSEQ multiplex PCR; TCRdb lists only in-frame clones, some missing. The data show roughly 24,000 clones, 70% to 90% seen once. This sample was taken from a study of T cell changes during pregnancy in multiple sclerosis. The starting material was CD8+ T cells from peripheral blood mononuclear cells, obtained before pregnancy. The sequence came from a female donor with multiple sclerosis, enrolled in a pregnancy study.

The CDR3 DNA follows: TGTGCCAGCAGTACTTCTAGCGGGAGCTACGATGAGCAGTTCTTC. Protein sequence: CASSTSSGSYDEQFF. The rearrangement links TRBV28 to TRBJ2-1; 10 nucleotides align to TRBD2. Germline V gives CDR1 MDHEN, CDR2 SYDVKM. This CDR3 region has 15 residues.